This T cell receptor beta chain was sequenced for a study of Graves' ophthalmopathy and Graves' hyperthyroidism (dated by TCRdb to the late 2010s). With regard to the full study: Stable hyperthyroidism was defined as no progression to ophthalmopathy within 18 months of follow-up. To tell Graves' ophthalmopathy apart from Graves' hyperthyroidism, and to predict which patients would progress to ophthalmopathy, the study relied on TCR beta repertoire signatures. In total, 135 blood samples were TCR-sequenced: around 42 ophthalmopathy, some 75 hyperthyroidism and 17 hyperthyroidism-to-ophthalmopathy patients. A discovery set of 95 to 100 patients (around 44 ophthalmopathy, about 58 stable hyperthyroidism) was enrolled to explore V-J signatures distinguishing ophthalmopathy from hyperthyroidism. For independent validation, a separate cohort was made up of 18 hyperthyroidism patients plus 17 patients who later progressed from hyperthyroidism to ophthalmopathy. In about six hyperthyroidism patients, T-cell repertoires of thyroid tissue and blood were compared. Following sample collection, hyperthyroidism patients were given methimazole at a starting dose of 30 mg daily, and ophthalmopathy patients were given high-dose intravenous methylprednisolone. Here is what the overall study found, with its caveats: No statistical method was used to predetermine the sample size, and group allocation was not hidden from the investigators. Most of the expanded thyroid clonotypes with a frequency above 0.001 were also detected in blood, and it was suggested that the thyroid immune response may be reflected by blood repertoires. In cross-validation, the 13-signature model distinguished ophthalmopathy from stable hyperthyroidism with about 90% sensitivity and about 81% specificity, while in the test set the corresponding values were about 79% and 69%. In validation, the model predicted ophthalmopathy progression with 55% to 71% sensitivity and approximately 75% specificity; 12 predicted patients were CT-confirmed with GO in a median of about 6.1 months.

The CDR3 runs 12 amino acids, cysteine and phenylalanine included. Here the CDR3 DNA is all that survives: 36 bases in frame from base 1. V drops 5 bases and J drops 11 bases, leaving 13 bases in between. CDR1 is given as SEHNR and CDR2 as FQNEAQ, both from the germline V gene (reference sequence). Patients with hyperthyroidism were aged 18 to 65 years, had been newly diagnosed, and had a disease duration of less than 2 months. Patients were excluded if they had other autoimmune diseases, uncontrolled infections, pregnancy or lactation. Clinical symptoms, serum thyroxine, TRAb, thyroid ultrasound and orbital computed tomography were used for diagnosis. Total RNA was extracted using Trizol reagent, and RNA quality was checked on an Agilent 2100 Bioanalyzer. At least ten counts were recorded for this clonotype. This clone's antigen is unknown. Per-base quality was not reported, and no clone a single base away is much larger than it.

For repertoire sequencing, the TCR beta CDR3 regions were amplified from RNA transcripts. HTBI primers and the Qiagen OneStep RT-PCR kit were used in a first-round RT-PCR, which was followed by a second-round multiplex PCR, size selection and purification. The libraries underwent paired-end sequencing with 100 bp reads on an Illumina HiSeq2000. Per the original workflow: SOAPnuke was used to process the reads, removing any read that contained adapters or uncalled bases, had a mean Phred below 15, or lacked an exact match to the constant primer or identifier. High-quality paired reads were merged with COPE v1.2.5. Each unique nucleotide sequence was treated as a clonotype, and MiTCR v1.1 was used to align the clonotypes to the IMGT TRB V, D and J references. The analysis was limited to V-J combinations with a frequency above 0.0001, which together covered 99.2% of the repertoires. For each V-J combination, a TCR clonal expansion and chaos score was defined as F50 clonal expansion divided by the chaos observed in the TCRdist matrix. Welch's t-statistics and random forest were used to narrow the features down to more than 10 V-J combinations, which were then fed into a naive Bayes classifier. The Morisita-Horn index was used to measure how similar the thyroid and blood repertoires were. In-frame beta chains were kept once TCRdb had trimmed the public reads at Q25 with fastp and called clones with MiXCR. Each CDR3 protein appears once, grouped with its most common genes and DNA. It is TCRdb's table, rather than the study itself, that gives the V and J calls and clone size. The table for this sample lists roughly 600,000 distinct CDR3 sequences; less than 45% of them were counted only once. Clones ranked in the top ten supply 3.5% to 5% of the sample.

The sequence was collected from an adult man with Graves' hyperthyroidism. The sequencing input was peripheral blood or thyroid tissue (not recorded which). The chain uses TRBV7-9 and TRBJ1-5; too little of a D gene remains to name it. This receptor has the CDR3 CASSLGSSAQHF. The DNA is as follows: TGTGCCAGCAGCCTTGGTTCGTCGGCCCAGCATTTT.